What follows describes a single T cell receptor (beta chain). No antigen is known for it. No clone much larger than this one lies a single base away; base qualities are absent. Between the V and J ends, shortened by 4 bases and 2 bases respectively, the junction contains 12 bases. As encoded in the germline V gene, CDR1 is SGHRS while CDR2 is YFSETQ. From the cysteine up to the phenylalanine, the CDR3 has a length of 14 residues. Just CDR3 DNA is preserved here, 42 bases in frame from base 1. These data are taken from a study of cytomegalovirus exposure and HLA in healthy donors (TCRdb year 2017). Regarding the complete study: An earlier analysis of 587 of the donors reported approximately 260 Gb of sequence data and around 100 million unique TCR beta sequences obtained from approximately 180 million T cells. An early release covering about 600 HLA-typed donors comprised about 300 gigabases of sequencing data and about 90 million unique TCR sequences. Among the roughly 400 genotyped donors, around 81% belonged to the genetic ancestry cluster associated with self-reported Caucasian donors. The aim of the study was to test whether cataloging public T cell receptors could identify signatures of past pathogen exposure. The study profiled the T cell repertoires of hundreds of subjects by immunosequencing and related them to cytomegalovirus serostatus. Besides the first cohort of approximately 670 subjects, a separate validation cohort made up of roughly 120 different subjects was used. High-throughput TCR immunosequencing, statistical association of individual TCRs with disease status, and machine learning were combined to predict cytomegalovirus infection status. A later analysis re-analyzed previously published TCR beta repertoires from roughly 690 donors and added high-resolution HLA genotyping to study TCR occurrence patterns. In the later analysis, no new phenotypic data were used to find candidate immune exposures; instead, reliance was placed on TCR beta sequences and their occurrence across donors. An earlier analysis of approximately 640 of the donors applied high-throughput TCR beta sequencing to assess whether each TCR beta V gene segment acted as functional or pseudogenic. Donor age, sex, ethnicity and CMV serostatus were compiled together with the repertoire data. In a later genetic analysis, genome-wide SNP genotypes for about 60% of the 666 donors were used, and that subset was treated as a discovery cohort. Every repertoire in the discovery cohort had been generated on one and the same sequencing platform. Both class I and class II loci were covered by HLA typing, at four-digit resolution. The number of typed donors differed by locus: 629-630 for A, B, C, DRB1 and DQB1; some 500 for DQA1; fewer than 610 for DPA1; and approximately 450 for DPB1. Roughly 5 DR-DQ haplotypes were treated as single units for association and clustering because of strong linkage in the cohort. Among around 400 genotyped donors of the cohort, an average of around 240,000 unique TCR beta nucleotide sequences were sequenced per donor, roughly a sixth of them non-productive. Results and caveats for the whole study, not just this receptor: The 87-base-pair reads could not distinguish some IMGT-functional V segments, including TRBV6-2 and TRBV6-3, so those segments were excluded. In the study, approximately 160 TCR beta chains were listed as associated with cytomegalovirus. When HLA alleles, especially DR and DQ, strongly co-occurred, attributing TCR associations to individual alleles was difficult. A later genetic analysis associated a missense DCLRE1C variant with V-gene and J-gene trimming of TCR beta chains, and an independent cohort replicated the association. A cluster of highly shared sequence variants was judged likely to represent a technical artifact of the sequencing pipeline. In both the original and validation cohorts, the classifier was reported to diagnose cytomegalovirus status with high specificity and sensitivity. The cohort was sequenced for TCR beta chains only, and without alpha or paired-chain data the features that could be detected were limited. Sequencing depth was assumed to be roughly uniform across donors in the presence/absence analyses, though that assumption may not hold. A few of the identified cytomegalovirus-associated TCR beta chains were confirmed in vitro to be specific for cytomegalovirus antigens. In a later analysis, some 18,000 TCR beta sequences were associated with specific HLA alleles at a false discovery rate of 0.05. In a later analysis, HLA-associated TCR beta chains were found to be more clonally expanded and to have lower generation probabilities than equally common non-associated chains. HLA typing was unavailable for some donors at each locus, so association tests used only the typed subset. An earlier analysis of 587 of the donors showed that most TCR beta V segments appeared in productive rearrangements either about 87% or about 30% of the time, which broadly matched IMGT annotations. In a later genetic analysis, fewer N-insertions in productive TCRs were reported among donors in an Asian-associated ancestry cluster than the roughly 700-donor mean. According to a later analysis, parvovirus B19, influenza, CMV and Epstein-Barr virus appeared linked to several top co-occurrence clusters. Linkage disequilibrium might explain the correlated functional status among segregating V segments, but an unknown experimental factor could not be ruled out. Most CMV-associated TCR beta chains appeared to be HLA-restricted in a later analysis, and the HLA associations seemed to be driven largely by CMV exposure. Immune exposure information for the cohort was limited to CMV serostatus. Across donors, most TCR sequences were observed very rarely, whereas some public TCRs were present in many individuals. It was suggested by the authors that the approach could potentially be generalized to other disease states and immunological phenotypes. In a later analysis, TCR association rates were found to vary across HLA loci, with the most associated TCRs seen for DRB1 alleles and the fewest for HLA-C alleles. Because counts were too low, about 18 rarely observed V segments, including chromosome 9 orphons, were excluded from the earlier analysis of some 540 of the donors. A further reported finding was that TCR beta sequences accurately predicted the HLA-A and HLA-B alleles for most subjects in the first cohort.

The cohort was made up of 500 to 850 healthy bone marrow donors. At the time of sampling, every cohort member was nominally healthy, though immune exposures that went unrecorded were likely present. The donor tested CMV seropositive, placing the donor among the roughly 300 seropositive members of the cohort. Every donor gave a peripheral blood sample, and the peripheral blood mononuclear cells from that sample were used for TCR beta sequencing. The Qiagen DNeasy Blood Extraction Kit was used to extract genomic DNA from the blood cell samples. Library preparation employed the immunoSEQ multiplex PCR assay. For the multiplex PCR, a mixture combining 60 forward primers for TCR Vbeta segments and 13 reverse primers for TCR Jbeta segments was used. A multiplex PCR assay on genomic DNA amplified the CDR3 region of rearranged TCR beta genes. On the Illumina HiSeq System, the amplified TCR beta libraries were sequenced as 87-base-pair reads. In the original analysis: Across the 600 to 700 repertoires, a later analysis counted tens of millions of unique TCR beta chains, 8.5 million to 12 million of which were shared by at least two donors. A nearest-neighbor algorithm error-corrected the raw reads and collapsed the reads into unique sequences, merging closely related sequences to remove PCR and sequencing errors. To assign V, D and J gene segments, CDR3 sequences were aligned to IMGT reference sequences. For a sequence to be retained, a match of at least six nucleotides to both a V gene segment and a J gene segment was required. A rearrangement was called productive if the CDR3 had no stop codons and remained in frame with V and J, and every other rearrangement was called non-productive. CDR3 was defined by IMGT convention, running from the second conserved V-encoded cysteine to the conserved J-encoded phenylalanine. The earlier analysis of about 610 of the donors excluded sequences that lacked an unambiguous match to a single V gene segment. An earlier analysis of several hundred of the donors called V segments functional above 56.7% productive rearrangements and segregating when the between-donor standard deviation exceeded 5%. To diagnose cytomegalovirus status from the catalog of TCR beta chain sequences, a statistical classification framework was built. In a later analysis, V and J genes were assigned by comparing TCR nucleotide sequences against IMGT/GENE-DB human TR gene sequences. A later analysis assigned CDR3 sequences and most-parsimonious VDJ recombination scenarios with the TCRdist pipeline. In a later analysis, each TCR beta chain was defined by its CDR3 amino acid sequence together with its V-gene family, and reads without a unique V-gene family were excluded. In a later analysis, approximately 640 highly shared, low-generation-probability nucleotide sequences were removed to address suspected cross-contamination and a sequencing artifact. For each public chain, a later analysis derived a clonal expansion index from normalized ranks of inferred template counts within each repertoire. Generation probabilities in a later analysis came from a VDJ recombination model fitted to out-of-frame rearrangements, and those results were checked against IGoR. Hypergeometric tests were used in a later analysis to score TCR-TCR, TCR-HLA and TCR-CMV co-occurrence, with a repertoire-size bias correction applied to the TCR pairs. False discovery rates were estimated in a later analysis by permuting HLA or CMV assignments 20 times. In a later analysis, co-occurring TCRs were grouped using DBSCAN, and TCRdist sequence similarity was added for clustering within HLA-allele-positive subsets. Repertoires with fewer than 30,000 or more than 120,000 public chains, plus five repertoires with anomalous nucleotide sharing, were excluded from co-occurrence clustering. TCRdb holds this immuneACCESS table with in-frame rearrangements only. Some clones are missing; in checked studies, unresolved V genes explain under half, and the rest has no known cause. The D gene and trimming were derived from the DNA, and the V and J assignments and clone size from that table. This sample gives roughly 99,000 clones in total; about 80% of them show up just once. Less than 3.5% of the sample is held by the ten biggest clonotypes.

The chain couples TRBV5-1 to TRBJ1-1; no D gene can be assigned with confidence. The specimen sequenced was PBMCs. The clonotype was recovered from a man under 40 in good health and CMV-seropositive. The CDR3 sequence is CASSPTAENTEAFF. The bases read TGCGCCAGCAGCCCGACCGCGGAAAACACTGAAGCTTTCTTT.